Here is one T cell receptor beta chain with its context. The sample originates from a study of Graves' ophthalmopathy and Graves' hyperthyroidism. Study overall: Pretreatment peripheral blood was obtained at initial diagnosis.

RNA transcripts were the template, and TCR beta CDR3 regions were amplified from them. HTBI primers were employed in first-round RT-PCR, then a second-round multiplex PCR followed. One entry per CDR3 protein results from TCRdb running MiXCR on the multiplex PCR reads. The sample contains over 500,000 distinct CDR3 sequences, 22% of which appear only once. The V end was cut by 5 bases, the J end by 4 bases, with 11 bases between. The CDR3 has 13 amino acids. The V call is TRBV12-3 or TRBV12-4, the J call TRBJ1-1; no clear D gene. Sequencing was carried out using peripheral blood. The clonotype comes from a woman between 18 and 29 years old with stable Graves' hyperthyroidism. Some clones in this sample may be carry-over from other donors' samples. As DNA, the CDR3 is TGTGCCAGCAGTGATACTTGGTCCACTGAAGCTTTCTTT. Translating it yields CASSDTWSTEAFF.